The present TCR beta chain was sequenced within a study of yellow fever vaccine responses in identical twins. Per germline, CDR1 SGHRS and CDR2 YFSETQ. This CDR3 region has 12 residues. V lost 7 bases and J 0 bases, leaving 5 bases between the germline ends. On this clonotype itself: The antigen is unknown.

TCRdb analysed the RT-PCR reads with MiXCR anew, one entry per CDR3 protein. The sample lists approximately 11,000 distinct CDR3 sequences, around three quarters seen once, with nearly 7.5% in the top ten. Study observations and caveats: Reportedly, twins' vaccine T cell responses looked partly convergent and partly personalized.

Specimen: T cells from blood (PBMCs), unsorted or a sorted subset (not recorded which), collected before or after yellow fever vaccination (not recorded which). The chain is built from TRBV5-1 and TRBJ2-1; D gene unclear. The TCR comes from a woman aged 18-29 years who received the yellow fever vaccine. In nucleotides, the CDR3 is TGCGCCAGCCAAAGCTCCTACAATGAGCAGTTCTTC. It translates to CASQSSYNEQFF.